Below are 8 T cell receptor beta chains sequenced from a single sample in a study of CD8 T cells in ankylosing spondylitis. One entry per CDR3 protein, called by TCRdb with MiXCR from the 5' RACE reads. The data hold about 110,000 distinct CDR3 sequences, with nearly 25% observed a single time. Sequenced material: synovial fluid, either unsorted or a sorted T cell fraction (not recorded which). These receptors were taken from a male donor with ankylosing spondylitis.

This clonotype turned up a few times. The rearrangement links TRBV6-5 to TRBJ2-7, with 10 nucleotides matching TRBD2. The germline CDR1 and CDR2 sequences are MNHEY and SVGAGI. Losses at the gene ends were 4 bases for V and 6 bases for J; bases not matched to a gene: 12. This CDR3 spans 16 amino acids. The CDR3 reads CASSSLAGDYAREQYF. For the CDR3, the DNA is TGTGCCAGCAGTTCCCTAGCGGGAGACTATGCTCGCGAGCAGTACTTC.

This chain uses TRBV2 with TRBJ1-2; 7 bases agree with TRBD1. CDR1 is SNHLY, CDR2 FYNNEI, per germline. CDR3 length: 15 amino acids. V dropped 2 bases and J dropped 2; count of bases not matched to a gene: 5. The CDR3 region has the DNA TGTGCCAGCAGTGAACCCGGCAGGGGGAACTATGGCTACACCTTC. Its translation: CASSEPGRGNYGYTF.

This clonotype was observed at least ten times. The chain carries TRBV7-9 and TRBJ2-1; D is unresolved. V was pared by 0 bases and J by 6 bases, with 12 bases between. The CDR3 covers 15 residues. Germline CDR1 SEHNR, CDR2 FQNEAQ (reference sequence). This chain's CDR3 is CASSLALGDLNEQFF. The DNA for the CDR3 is TGTGCCAGCAGCTTAGCGCTTGGGGATCTCAATGAGCAGTTCTTC.

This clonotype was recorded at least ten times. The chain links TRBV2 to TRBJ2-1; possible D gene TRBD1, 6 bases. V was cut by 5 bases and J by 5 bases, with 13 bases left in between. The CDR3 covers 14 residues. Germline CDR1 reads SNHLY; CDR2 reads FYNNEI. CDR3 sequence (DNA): TGTGCCAGCAGTCCCAGGGGTATGGACAATGAGCAGTTCTTC. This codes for CASSPRGMDNEQFF. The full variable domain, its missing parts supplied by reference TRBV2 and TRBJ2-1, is EPEVTQTPSHQVTQMGQEVILRCVPISNHLYFYWYRQILGQKVEFLVSFYNNEISEKSEIFDDQFSVERPDGSNFTLKIRSTKLEDSAMYFCASSPRGMDNEQFFGPGTRLTVL.

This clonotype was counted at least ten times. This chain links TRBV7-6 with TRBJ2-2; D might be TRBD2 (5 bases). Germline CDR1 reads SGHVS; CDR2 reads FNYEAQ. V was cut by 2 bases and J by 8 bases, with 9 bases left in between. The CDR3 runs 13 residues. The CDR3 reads CASSLFGGGELFF. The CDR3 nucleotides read TGTGCCAGCAGCTTATTCGGCGGGGGGGAGCTGTTTTTT.

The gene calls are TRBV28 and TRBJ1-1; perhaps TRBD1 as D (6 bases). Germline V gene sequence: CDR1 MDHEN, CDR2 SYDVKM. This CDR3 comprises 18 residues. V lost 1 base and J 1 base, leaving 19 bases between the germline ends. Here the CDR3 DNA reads TGTGCCAGCAGTTTATTCGGCCGTTTGGGGGGCGGGAACACTGAAGCTTTCTTT. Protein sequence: CASSLFGRLGGGNTEAFF.

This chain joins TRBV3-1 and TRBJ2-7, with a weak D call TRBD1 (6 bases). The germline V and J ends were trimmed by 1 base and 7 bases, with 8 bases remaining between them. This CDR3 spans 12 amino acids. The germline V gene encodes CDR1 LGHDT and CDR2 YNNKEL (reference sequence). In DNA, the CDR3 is TGTGCCAGCAGCCAAGGTCAGGGGGAGCAGTACGTC. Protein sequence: CASSQGQGEQYV.

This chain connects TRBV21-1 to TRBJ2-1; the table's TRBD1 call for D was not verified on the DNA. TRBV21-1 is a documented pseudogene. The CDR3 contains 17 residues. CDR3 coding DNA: TGTGCCAGCAGCAAAGCAGGCGGGGACAGGACCTACAATGAGCAGTTCTTC. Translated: CASSKAGGDRTYNEQFF.